This entry concerns a single TCR beta chain. Antigen: not known. The record originates from a study of cytomegalovirus exposure and HLA in healthy donors. Across the whole study: HLA-typed donors were the source of 83 million or so unique TCRs held in an early data release. Study-wide results and limits: Segments of the TCR beta V type were, in most cases, productive about 90% or about 30% of the time in an earlier analysis. Most CMV-associated TCR beta chains were later found to appear HLA-restricted.

The V end lost 8 bases, the J end lost 7 bases, and 14 bases lay between the germline ends. The CDR3 is 13 residues long. The germline V gene has CDR1 MGHDK and CDR2 SYGVNS. The PCR contained 60 Vbeta and 13 Jbeta primers. Using immunoSEQ multiplex PCR, the repertoire was profiled, and TCRdb retains in-frame clones only, with some absent. The sample has around 99,000 clones, under 80% seen once; the top ten hold 12% to 15%. V usage is TRBV25-1 and J usage is TRBJ1-4; D is undetermined. This clonotype was sampled from a woman between 35 and 50 years old in good health and CMV-seropositive. Sequencing was done on a sample of PBMCs. The CDR3 protein is CASRFGRGEKLFF. In DNA, the CDR3 is TGTGCCAGCCGTTTCGGTCGGGGTGAAAAACTGTTTTTT.